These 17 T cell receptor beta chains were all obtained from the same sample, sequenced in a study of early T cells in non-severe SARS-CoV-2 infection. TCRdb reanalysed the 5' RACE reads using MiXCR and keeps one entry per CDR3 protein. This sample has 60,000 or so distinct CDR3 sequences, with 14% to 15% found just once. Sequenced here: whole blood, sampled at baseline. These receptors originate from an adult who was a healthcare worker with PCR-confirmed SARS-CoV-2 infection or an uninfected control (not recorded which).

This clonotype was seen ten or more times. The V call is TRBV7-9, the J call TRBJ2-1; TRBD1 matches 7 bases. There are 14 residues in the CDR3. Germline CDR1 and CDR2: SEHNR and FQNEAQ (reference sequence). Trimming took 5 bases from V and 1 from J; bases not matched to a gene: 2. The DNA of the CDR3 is TGTGCCAGCAGCCCGGGACAGTCCTACAATGAGCAGTTCTTC. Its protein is CASSPGQSYNEQFF.

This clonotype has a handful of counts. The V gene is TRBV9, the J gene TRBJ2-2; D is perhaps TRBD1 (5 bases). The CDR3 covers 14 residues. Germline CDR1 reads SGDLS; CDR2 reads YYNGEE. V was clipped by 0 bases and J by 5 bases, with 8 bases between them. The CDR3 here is CASSVDRSTGELFF. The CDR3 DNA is TGTGCCAGCAGCGTAGACAGGTCGACCGGGGAGCTGTTTTTT.

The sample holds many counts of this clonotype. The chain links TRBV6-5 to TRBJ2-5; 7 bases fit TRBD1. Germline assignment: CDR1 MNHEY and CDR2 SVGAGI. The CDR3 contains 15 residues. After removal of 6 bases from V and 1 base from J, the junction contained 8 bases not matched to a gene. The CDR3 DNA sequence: TGTGCCAGCAGCTCAGCAGGGGGAAGCCAAGAGACCCAGTACTTC. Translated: CASSSAGGSQETQYF.

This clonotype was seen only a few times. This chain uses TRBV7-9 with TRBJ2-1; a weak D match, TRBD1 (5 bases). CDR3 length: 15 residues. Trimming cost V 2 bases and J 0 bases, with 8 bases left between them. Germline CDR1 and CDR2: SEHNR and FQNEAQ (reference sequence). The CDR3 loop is CASSLQGDSYNEQFF. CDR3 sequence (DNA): TGTGCCAGCAGCTTACAGGGTGACTCCTACAATGAGCAGTTCTTC.

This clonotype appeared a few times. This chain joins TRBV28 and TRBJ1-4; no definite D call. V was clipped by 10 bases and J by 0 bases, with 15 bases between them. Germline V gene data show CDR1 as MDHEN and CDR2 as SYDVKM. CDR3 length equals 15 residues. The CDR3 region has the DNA TGTGCCACCCGGATGGATGGGGCAACTAATGAAAAACTGTTTTTT. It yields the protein CATRMDGATNEKLFF.

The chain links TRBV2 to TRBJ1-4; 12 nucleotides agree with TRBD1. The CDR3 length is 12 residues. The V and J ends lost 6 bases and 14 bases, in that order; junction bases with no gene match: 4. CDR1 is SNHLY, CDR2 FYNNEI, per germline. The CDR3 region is CASSGTGGRLFF. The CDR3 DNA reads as TGTGCCAGCAGCGGGACAGGGGGCCGTCTGTTTTTT.

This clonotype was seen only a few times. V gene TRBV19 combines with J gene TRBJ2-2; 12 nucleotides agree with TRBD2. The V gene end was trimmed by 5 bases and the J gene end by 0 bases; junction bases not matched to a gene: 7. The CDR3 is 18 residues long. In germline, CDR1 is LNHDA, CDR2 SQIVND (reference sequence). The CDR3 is CASSPPTSGSANTGELFF. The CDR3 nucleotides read TGTGCCAGTAGTCCACCGACTAGCGGGAGCGCGAACACCGGGGAGCTGTTTTTT.

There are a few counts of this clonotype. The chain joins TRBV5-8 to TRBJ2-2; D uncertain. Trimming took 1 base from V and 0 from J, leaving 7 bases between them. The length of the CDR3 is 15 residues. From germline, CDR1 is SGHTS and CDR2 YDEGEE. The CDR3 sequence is CASSLSTTNTGELFF. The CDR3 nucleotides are TGTGCCAGCAGCTTGTCTACCACGAACACCGGGGAGCTGTTTTTT.

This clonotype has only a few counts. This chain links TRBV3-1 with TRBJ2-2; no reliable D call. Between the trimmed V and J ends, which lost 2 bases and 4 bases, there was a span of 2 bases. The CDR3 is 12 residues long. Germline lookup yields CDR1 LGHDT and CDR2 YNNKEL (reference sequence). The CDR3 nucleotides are TGTGCCAGCAGCCAACCCACCGGGGAGCTGTTTTTT. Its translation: CASSQPTGELFF.

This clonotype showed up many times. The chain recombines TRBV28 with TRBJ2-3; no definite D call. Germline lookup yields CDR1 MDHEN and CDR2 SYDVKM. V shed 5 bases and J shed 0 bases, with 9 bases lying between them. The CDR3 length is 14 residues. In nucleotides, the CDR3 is TGTGCCAGCAGTGACGTAACTAGCACAGATACGCAGTATTTT. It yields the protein CASSDVTSTDTQYF. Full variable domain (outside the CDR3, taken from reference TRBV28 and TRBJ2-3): DVKVTQSSRYLVKRTGEKVFLECVQDMDHENMFWYRQDPGLGLRLIYFSYDVKMKEKGDIPEGYSVSREKKERFSLILESASTNQTSMYLCASSDVTSTDTQYFGPGTRLTVL.

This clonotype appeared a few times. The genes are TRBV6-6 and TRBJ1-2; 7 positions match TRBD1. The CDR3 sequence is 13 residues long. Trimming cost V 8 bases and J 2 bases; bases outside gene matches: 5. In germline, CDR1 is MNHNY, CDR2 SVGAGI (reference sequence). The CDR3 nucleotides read TGTGCCAGCCGACAGGGAACCAACTATGGCTACACCTTC. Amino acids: CASRQGTNYGYTF.

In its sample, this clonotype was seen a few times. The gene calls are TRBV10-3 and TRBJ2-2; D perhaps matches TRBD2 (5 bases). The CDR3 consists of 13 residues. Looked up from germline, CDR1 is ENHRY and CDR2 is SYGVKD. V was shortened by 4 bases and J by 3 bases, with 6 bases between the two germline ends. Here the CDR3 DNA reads TGTGCCATCAGTGGGACTTACACCGGGGAGCTGTTTTTT. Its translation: CAISGTYTGELFF.

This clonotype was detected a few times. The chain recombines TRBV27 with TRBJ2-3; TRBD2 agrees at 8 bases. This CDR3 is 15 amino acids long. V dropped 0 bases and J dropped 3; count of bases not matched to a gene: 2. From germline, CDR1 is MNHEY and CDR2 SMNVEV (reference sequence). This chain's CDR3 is CASSLSSGVTDTQYF. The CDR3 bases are TGTGCCAGCAGTTTATCTAGCGGGGTTACAGATACGCAGTATTTT.

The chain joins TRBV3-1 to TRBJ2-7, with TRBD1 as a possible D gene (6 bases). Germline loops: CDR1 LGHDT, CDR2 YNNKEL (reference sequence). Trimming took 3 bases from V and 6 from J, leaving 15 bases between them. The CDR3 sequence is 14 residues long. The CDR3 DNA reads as TGTGCCAGCAGCCATCAATCAGGGGCGGCCGAGCAGTACTTC. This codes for CASSHQSGAAEQYF.

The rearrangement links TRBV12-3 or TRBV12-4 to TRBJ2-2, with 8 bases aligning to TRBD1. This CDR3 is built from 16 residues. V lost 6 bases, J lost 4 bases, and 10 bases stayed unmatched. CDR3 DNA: TGTGCCAGCAGATTAATTGGGACAGGAAGCACCGGGGAGCTGTTTTTT. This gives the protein CASRLIGTGSTGELFF.

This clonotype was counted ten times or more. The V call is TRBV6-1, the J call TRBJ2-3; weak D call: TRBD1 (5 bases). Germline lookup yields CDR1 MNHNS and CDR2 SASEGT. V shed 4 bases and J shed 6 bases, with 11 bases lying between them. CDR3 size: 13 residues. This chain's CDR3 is CASSGQGVDTQYF. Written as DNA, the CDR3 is TGTGCCAGCAGTGGACAAGGGGTGGATACGCAGTATTTT.

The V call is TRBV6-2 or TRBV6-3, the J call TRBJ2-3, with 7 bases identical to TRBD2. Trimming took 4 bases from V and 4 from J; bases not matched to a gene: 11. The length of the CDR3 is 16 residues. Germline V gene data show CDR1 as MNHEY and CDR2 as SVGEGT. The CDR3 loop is CASSSFAGRAADTQYF. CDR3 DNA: TGTGCCAGCAGTTCGTTCGCGGGGAGGGCCGCAGATACGCAGTATTTT.